This T cell receptor beta chain was sequenced for a study of siplizumab effects on memory and regulatory T cells. Whole-study results and caveats: Roughly 75-95% of proliferating CD4+ or CD8+ clones lacked a naive or memory phenotype that could be assigned. Confirmation that proliferating Tregs from siplizumab cultures had suppressive function was not obtained.

Turning to this clone: Its target is not known.

The CDR3 length is 14 residues. The germline V gene encodes CDR1 MNHEY and CDR2 SVGAGI. V gave up 7 bases and J gave up 2 bases; unmatched junction bases: 6. Some clones are missing from TCRdb's copy, which holds only in-frame ones; the method was immunoSEQ multiplex PCR. The data show 110,000 or so clones, under 95% seen once. Source material: Tregs sorted from blood. This clonotype was sampled from a human donor in good health. The V and J genes are TRBV6-5 and TRBJ1-2; 8 bases line up with TRBD1. CDR3 sequence reads: CASKGDRRNYGYTF. CDR3 coding DNA: TGTGCCAGCAAGGGGGACAGGCGAAACTATGGCTACACCTTC.